This T cell receptor (beta chain) appears in the sequencing data of a study of T cells in localized non-small cell lung cancer. Clones were read by immunoSEQ multiplex PCR, and TCRdb kept only the in-frame ones, dropping some. The sample has around 43,000 clones; about 87% are singletons. The CDR3 length is 15 residues. Trimming left V 0 bases short and J 7 bases short, with 15 bases between. Germline V gene sequence: CDR1 LGHNA, CDR2 YSLEER. Regarding the study as a whole: Greater T cell density in blood accompanied longer overall survival. Adjacent lung tissue had a median roughly 55 of the top 100 clones found in the tumor. Clonality of T cells reached its maximum in uninvolved adjacent lung, surpassing tumor.

A note on this clone: Its antigen is unknown.

The source was peripheral blood, collected before any cancer treatment. V gene TRBV4-3 combines with J gene TRBJ1-2; a weak D match, TRBD1 (5 bases). The clonotype was recovered from a man between 18 and 50 years old with stage I lung adenocarcinoma. The CDR3 coding sequence is TGCGCCAGCAGCCAAGATAGGCAGGGAAGATCTGGCTACACCTTC. Translated, it gives CASSQDRQGRSGYTF.